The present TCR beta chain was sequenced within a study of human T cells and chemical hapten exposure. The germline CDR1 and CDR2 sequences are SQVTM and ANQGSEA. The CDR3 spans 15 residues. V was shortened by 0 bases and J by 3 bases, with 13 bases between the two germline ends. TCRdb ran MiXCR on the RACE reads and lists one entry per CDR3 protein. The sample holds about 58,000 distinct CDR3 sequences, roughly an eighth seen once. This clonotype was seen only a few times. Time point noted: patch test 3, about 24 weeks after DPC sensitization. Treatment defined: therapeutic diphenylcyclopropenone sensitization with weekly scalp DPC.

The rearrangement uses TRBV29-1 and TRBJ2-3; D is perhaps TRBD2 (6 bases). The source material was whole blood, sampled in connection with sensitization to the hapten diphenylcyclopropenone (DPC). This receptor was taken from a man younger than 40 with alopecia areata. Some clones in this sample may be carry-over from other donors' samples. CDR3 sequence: CSVEDSGSRTDTQYF. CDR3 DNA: TGCAGCGTTGAAGATAGCGGATCACGGACAGATACGCAGTATTTT.